These T cell receptor beta chains were read from a single sample in a study of CD8 T cells in Susac syndrome. TCRdb re-derived calls from the immunoSEQ multiplex PCR reads in MiXCR, one entry per CDR3 protein. The sample has 130,000 or so distinct CDR3 sequences, 85% to 95% seen once; the top ten hold approximately 0.12%. Sequencing was performed on CD4+ T cells from PBMCs. All receptors derive from a human donor with multiple sclerosis. Each CDR3 is given with its conserved first and last residue. The D gene is left open where the match is weak. For some rows the clone size is stated as once, few or many, or as a class when expanded; others skip it.

clone_size	d_call	j_call	v_call	cdr3_length	cdr3_nt	cdr3_aa
.	.	TRBJ1-1	TRBV20-1	15	TGCAGTGCTTCAGCGTCAGGGGTTTGGAGCACTGAAGCTTTCTTT	CSASASGVWSTEAFF
.	.	TRBJ2-7	TRBV6-5	11	TGTGCCAGCAGTTTCGCGGGGGAGCAGTACTTC	CASSFAGEQYF
.	TRBD1	TRBJ2-2	TRBV12-3/TRBV12-4	17	TGTGCCAGCAGCCGAACGGCCGGGACAGGGAACACCGGGGAGCTGTTTTTT	CASSRTAGTGNTGELFF
.	TRBD1	TRBJ1-5	TRBV6-1	17	TGTGCCAGCAGGGACGACCCGGGACAGGGTTTAGGTCAGCCCCAGCATTTT	CASRDDPGQGLGQPQHF
once	.	TRBJ1-2	TRBV14	15	TGTGCCAGCAGCCGGACGTCGACGGTTAACTATGGCTACACCTTC	CASSRTSTVNYGYTF
.	TRBD1	TRBJ1-2	TRBV7-2	15	TGTGCCAGCAGCTTCGGACAGGGATTCAACTATGGCTACACCTTC	CASSFGQGFNYGYTF
.	.	TRBJ1-4	TRBV20-1	13	TGCAGTGCTAGCGGGATGTTGGGGGAAAAACTGTTTTTT	CSASGMLGEKLFF
.	TRBD1	TRBJ1-5	TRBV29-1	13	TGCAGCGTTGGCAGGGGGACAAATCAGCCCCAGCATTTT	CSVGRGTNQPQHF
.	.	TRBJ2-1	TRBV4-3	15	TGCGCCAGCAGCCAAGATTGGGGCCCCTACAATGAGCAGTTCTTC	CASSQDWGPYNEQFF
.	.	TRBJ2-2	TRBV30	14	TGTGCCTGGAGGACAGGCCTCAACACCGGGGAGCTGTTTTTT	CAWRTGLNTGELFF
.	.	TRBJ1-2	TRBV12-5	10	TGTGCTCCAATTAATGGTGGCTACACCTTC	CAPINGGYTF
.	.	TRBJ2-1	TRBV30	14	TGTGCCTGGAGGGTCGACCACTCCTACAATGAGCAGTTCTTC	CAWRVDHSYNEQFF
.	TRBD1	TRBJ2-7	TRBV29-1	13	TGCAGCGTTGAACTCCGGACAGGGGCCGAGCAGTACTTC	CSVELRTGAEQYF
.	TRBD2	TRBJ2-1	TRBV29-1	14	TGCAGCGTTGTACTAGCGGGAGGGCCTCATGAGCAGTTCTTC	CSVVLAGGPHEQFF
.	.	TRBJ2-5	TRBV24-1	13	TGTGCCACCAGTGTGGGGGGCGGCGAGACCCAGTACTTC	CATSVGGGETQYF
.	.	TRBJ1-1	TRBV27	14	TGTGCCAGCAGTCCGGGACCTATGAACACTGAAGCTTTCTTT	CASSPGPMNTEAFF
.	.	TRBJ1-5	TRBV29-1	13	TGCAGCGTTCGGGAGGGGGAATATCAGCCCCAGCATTTT	CSVREGEYQPQHF
.	TRBD1	TRBJ2-6	TRBV20-1	17	TGCAGTGCTAGCGGGGACAGGGGGTTCTCTGGGGCCAACGTCCTGACTTTC	CSASGDRGFSGANVLTF
.	.	TRBJ2-4	TRBV7-2	15	TGTGCCAGCAGCTTAGATGGGAGGAGGGGAAACATTCAGTACTTC	CASSLDGRRGNIQYF
.	.	TRBJ1-2	TRBV13	14	TGTGCCAGCAGTCCAGGGGAGGCTAACTATGGCTACACCTTC	CASSPGEANYGYTF
.	.	TRBJ2-1	TRBV5-1	14	TGCGCCAGCAGCTTGGAGCCGCGGAACAATGAGCAGTTCTTC	CASSLEPRNNEQFF
.	TRBD2	TRBJ2-4	TRBV27	13	TGTGCCAGCAGTTCAACTAGCGGAAACATTCAGTACTTC	CASSSTSGNIQYF
.	.	TRBJ2-3	TRBV13	12	TGTGCCAGCAGCTTAGTCCGGGATACGCAGTATTTT	CASSLVRDTQYF
.	.	TRBJ2-3	TRBV13	16	TGTGCCAGCAGCCCCCGGGACTCGTATAGCACAGATACGCAGTATTTT	CASSPRDSYSTDTQYF
.	TRBD1	TRBJ2-2	TRBV29-1	15	TGCAGCGTTGGGGACAGGAGAACGAACACCGGGGAGCTGTTTTTT	CSVGDRRTNTGELFF
.	TRBD1	TRBJ2-5	TRBV7-9	15	TGTGCCAGCACCCAGGACAGGCATCAGGGAAAGACCCAGTACTTC	CASTQDRHQGKTQYF
.	.	TRBJ2-4	TRBV20-1	14	TGCAGTGCTAAGACGACAGGTGGCAAAAACATTCAGTACTTC	CSAKTTGGKNIQYF
.	.	TRBJ2-1	TRBV12-3/TRBV12-4	15	TGTGCCAGCAGTTTACGGGTTTCCTCCTACAATGAGCAGTTCTTC	CASSLRVSSYNEQFF
.	.	TRBJ2-7	TRBV7-9	14	TGTGCCAGCAGCCCACAGGGTAACGGCTACGAGCAGTACTTC	CASSPQGNGYEQYF
.	TRBD2	TRBJ2-7	TRBV3-1	16	TGTGCCAGCAGCCAAGACCCAGCGGGGACCTCCTACGAGCAGTACTTC	CASSQDPAGTSYEQYF
.	.	TRBJ1-1	TRBV9	15	TGTGCCAGCAGCGTAGCCCAGGCACCGAACACTGAAGCTTTCTTT	CASSVAQAPNTEAFF
.	.	TRBJ2-2	TRBV4-2	12	TGTGCCAGCAGCCAAGTTTCCGGGGAGCTGTTTTTT	CASSQVSGELFF
.	.	TRBJ2-4	TRBV29-1	13	TGCAGCGTTGGTTCTGGCGGAAAAAACATTCAGTACTTC	CSVGSGGKNIQYF
.	.	TRBJ1-1	TRBV14	14	TGTGCCAGCAGCCGCGTGTCGGGGGGCACTGAAGCTTTCTTT	CASSRVSGGTEAFF
.	TRBD2	TRBJ2-7	TRBV20-1	15	TGCAGTGCTCAGGGGACTAGCGGGCTATCCTACGAGCAGTACTTC	CSAQGTSGLSYEQYF
.	TRBD1	TRBJ1-2	TRBV30	14	TGTGCCTACGCCTTTATTCGACAGGGGAATGGCTACACCTTC	CAYAFIRQGNGYTF
.	.	TRBJ1-2	TRBV30	12	TGTGCCTGGACCAGGGCCCGCTATGGCTACACCTTC	CAWTRARYGYTF
.	.	TRBJ2-7	TRBV28	12	TGTGCCAGCAGCCTCCCCCGACGCTCTCAGTACTTC	CASSLPRRSQYF
.	TRBD1	TRBJ2-3	TRBV6-4	14	TGTGCCAGCAGTCGGACAGGGGGGACAGATACGCAGTATTTT	CASSRTGGTDTQYF
.	TRBD1	TRBJ2-1	TRBV20-1	14	TGCAGTGCTAGGACCGGGACAGGGGACAATGAGCAGTTCTTC	CSARTGTGDNEQFF
.	.	TRBJ2-1	TRBV9	15	TGTGCCAGCAGCGTAGAACTCGTATCCTACAATGAGCAGTTCTTC	CASSVELVSYNEQFF
.	.	TRBJ2-3	TRBV7-3	15	TGTGCCAGCAGCTTGGACGGGGGGCGTGTAGATACGCAGTATTTT	CASSLDGGRVDTQYF
.	TRBD1	TRBJ2-7	TRBV20-1	13	TGCAGTGCTCTCGGACAGGGGCCGTACGAGCAGTACTTC	CSALGQGPYEQYF
.	.	TRBJ2-7	TRBV11-2	14	TGTGCCAGCAGCTTAGATCAGGAATGGTACGAGCAGTACTTC	CASSLDQEWYEQYF
.	.	TRBJ1-1	TRBV4-3	15	TGCGCCAGCAGCCAAGAACGCAGGGTTGGCACTGAAGCTTTCTTT	CASSQERRVGTEAFF
.	.	TRBJ1-2	TRBV28	12	TGTGCCAGCAGTTTGGGGGGTTATGGCTACACCTTC	CASSLGGYGYTF
.	.	TRBJ2-5	TRBV20-1	13	TGCAGTGCTAGTGGCATGAGCCAAGAGACCCAGTACTTC	CSASGMSQETQYF
.	.	TRBJ2-5	TRBV20-1	15	TGCAGTGCTAGAGTGGTGGGACACTCTCAAGAGACCCAGTACTTC	CSARVVGHSQETQYF
.	.	TRBJ2-2	TRBV5-1	14	TGCGCCAGCAGCTCGCTTACAGAGTCCGGGGAGCTGTTTTTT	CASSSLTESGELFF
.	TRBD1	TRBJ1-1	TRBV6-5	15	TGTGCCAGCCACCCGAGGGGGCGGGCGAACACTGAAGCTTTCTTT	CASHPRGRANTEAFF
.	TRBD2	TRBJ2-1	TRBV20-1	17	TGCAGTGCTAGCGGGACTAGCGGGAGGGTCTCCTACAATGAGCAGTTCTTC	CSASGTSGRVSYNEQFF
.	.	TRBJ2-7	TRBV29-1	12	TGCAGCGTTCGTTCGAGCTCCTACGAGCAGTACTTC	CSVRSSSYEQYF
.	TRBD2	TRBJ2-7	TRBV18	17	TGTGCCAGCTCACCAGCAGGTAGCGGGTTGATCTCGCGCGAGCAGTACTTC	CASSPAGSGLISREQYF